The sequence of this T cell receptor (beta chain) was determined in a study of regulatory T cells in long-lasting Graves disease. CDR1 is KGHSH, CDR2 LQKENI, per germline. The V end was cut by 2 bases, the J end by 5 bases, with 13 bases between. The CDR3 loop spans 15 amino acids. At least ten counts were recorded for this clonotype. The time point denotes: newly diagnosed GD, antithyroid drugs for less than 3 months. The TCR library used RNA extracted from PBMCs. Combining iRepertoire HTBI primers with Arm-PCR of CDR3 regions, the authors built TCR beta libraries. TCRdb re-called the multiplex PCR reads with MiXCR, one entry per CDR3 protein. Among 360,000 or so distinct CDR3 sequences listed, around 11% were seen once. These sequences were also reported in another study, on T cells in Graves' hyperthyroidism and ophthalmopathy. As reported in that work: On the basis of clinical symptoms, serum thyroxine and TRAb, thyroid ultrasound and orbital computed tomography, diagnoses were made.

Specimen: peripheral blood mononuclear cells (PBMCs), collected at new diagnosis, from a patient treated with antithyroid drugs. The rearrangement joins TRBV18 to TRBJ1-5, with no clear D. This TCR was sampled from a woman under 30 with Graves disease. The CDR3 nucleotides are TGTGCCAGCTCACCAGGCAGCCGAAATCATCAGCCCCAGCATTTT. Its translation is CASSPGSRNHQPQHF.